The clone carrying this T cell receptor (beta chain) was observed many times. The sample is drawn from a study of CD8+CD57+ T cells in acquired aplastic anemia. The V gene's germline CDR1 is LGHNA and CDR2 YSLEER. The CDR3 contains 13 residues. Trimming took 5 bases from V and 4 from J, leaving 11 bases between them. TCR beta VDJ and CDR3 profiling used genomic DNA as template. TCRdb processed the reads anew with MiXCR; each CDR3 protein has one entry. The table includes under 200,000 distinct CDR3 sequences, about 50% detected once. Flow cytometry had shown expanded CD8+CD57+ cells in the patients chosen for sequencing.

The sample taken for sequencing was sorted CD4+, CD8+, or CD8+CD57+ T cells (not recorded which) from PBMCs. This chain links TRBV4-3 with TRBJ1-1; D is unresolved. This sequence originates from a human donor with aplastic anemia. The CDR3 reads CASSSGRSTEAFF. DNA of the CDR3: TGCGCCAGCAGCTCTGGACGGAGCACTGAAGCTTTCTTT.